Below, 29 T cell receptor beta chains from the same sample are listed, as sequenced in a study of T cells after posttransplantation cyclophosphamide. The protocol was immunoSEQ multiplex PCR, while the TCRdb copy is restricted to in-frame clones and leaves out a portion. The sample holds more than 20,000 clones, and no clone turns up only once. Material for sequencing was PBMCs. All receptors come from a man aged 50-59 years in good health, CMV-negative, and a related stem cell transplant donor.

Many counts were recorded for this clone. V is TRBV18 and J is TRBJ2-1; D is possibly TRBD1 (6 bases). V lost 4 bases to trimming and J lost 5 bases, with 12 bases between them. CDR3 length equals 14 residues. CDR1 and CDR2 from the germline V gene are KGHSH and LQKENI. CDR3 nucleotides: TGTGCCAGCTCACGGAGCCGGGACAACAATGAGCAGTTCTTC. The encoded protein is CASSRSRDNNEQFF. Full variable domain (outside the CDR3, taken from reference TRBV18 and TRBJ2-1): NAGVMQNPRHLVRRRGQEARLRCSPMKGHSHVYWYRQLPEEGLKFMVYLQKENIIDESGMPKERFSAEFPKEGPSILRIQQVVRGDSAAYFCASSRSRDNNEQFFGPGTRLTVL.

This clone has more than one count but fewer than ten. The genes are TRBV7-9 and TRBJ2-5; 8 positions agree with TRBD1. TRBJ2-7 explains the end of the DNA better; the J call may be wrong. The CDR3 extends over 14 amino acids. Per the germline V gene, CDR1 is SEHNR and CDR2 is FQNEAQ (reference sequence). CDR3 DNA: TGTGCCAGCAGCCAGAGACAGGGGTCAGCCGAGCAGTACTTC. This gives the protein CASSQRQGSAEQYF.

This clone was detected ten times or more. The V call is TRBV6-5, the J call TRBJ1-4; the D gene is possibly TRBD1 (6 bases). The CDR3 is 12 residues long. Trimming took off 8 bases at V and 11 bases at J, with 15 bases between the two ends. Per germline, CDR1 MNHEY and CDR2 SVGAGI. The CDR3 nucleotides read TGTGCCAGCTGGGACACCCTTGGGAAACTGTTTTTT. Translating gives CASWDTLGKLFF.

At least ten counts were recorded for this clone. The chain carries TRBV5-1 and TRBJ2-7; the match to TRBD1 covers 12 bases. This CDR3 is built from 15 residues. V was pared by 4 bases and J by 6 bases, with 8 bases of the junction left unmatched. CDR1 is SGHRS and CDR2 is YFSETQ in the germline V gene. This chain's CDR3 is CASSRTGTGGVEQYF. The CDR3 DNA sequence: TGCGCCAGCAGCCGCACCGGGACAGGGGGCGTCGAGCAGTACTTC.

This clone was found many times. The chain couples TRBV5-4 to TRBJ2-1; D might be TRBD1 (6 bases). Germline CDR1 and CDR2: SGHNT and YYREEE (reference sequence). V was trimmed by 3 bases and J by 3 bases, leaving 16 bases between them. The CDR3 sequence is 16 residues long. CDR3 loop: CASSYLGGSSYNEQFF. The CDR3 bases are TGTGCCAGCAGCTACCTAGGGGGTAGCAGCTACAATGAGCAGTTCTTC. The full variable domain, with the rest looked up from reference TRBV5-4 and TRBJ2-1, is ETGVTQSPTHLIKTRGQQVTLRCSSQSGHNTVSWYQQALGQGPQFIFQYYREEENGRGNFPPRFSGLQFPNYSSELNVNALELDDSALYLCASSYLGGSSYNEQFFGPGTRLTVL.

This clone occurred many times. CDR3 sequence (DNA): TGTGCCATCAGTGAGGGTCTTACTAGCAGCTACGAGCAGTACTTC. This gives the protein CAISEGLTSSYEQYF. This chain connects TRBV10-3 to TRBJ2-7; maybe TRBD2 (6 bases). CDR3 size: 15 residues. The V gene lost 2 bases and the J gene lost 3 bases, with 14 bases spanning the gap. Germline V lookup: CDR1 ENHRY, CDR2 SYGVKD.

V is TRBV6-6 and J is TRBJ2-3, with TRBD2 matching over 7 bases. The germline gives CDR1 MNHNY, CDR2 SVGAGI (reference sequence). There are 14 residues in the CDR3. The junction had 6 bases not matched to a gene; V was cut back by 7 bases and J by 2 bases. CDR3 nucleotide sequence: TGTGCCAGCACCGAGGCGGGGGACACAGATACGCAGTATTTT. Encoded protein: CASTEAGDTDTQYF.

This clone was counted at least ten times. V usage is TRBV21-1 and J usage is TRBJ2-2; the D call TRBD1 from the table was never checked on the DNA. TRBV21-1 is shown as a pseudogene. The CDR3 is 19 residues long. In nucleotides, the CDR3 is TGTGCCAGCAGCGGTTGGGGACAGGGGAAATCTAATAATGCCGGGGAGCTGTTTTTT. Encoded protein: CASSGWGQGKSNNAGELFF.

This clone was detected ten times or more. The V call is TRBV13, the J call TRBJ1-6, with 7 bases identical to TRBD1. This CDR3 contains 13 residues. CDR1 and CDR2 from the germline V gene are PRHDT and FYEKMQ (reference sequence). Germline trimming cut 8 bases from V and 10 bases from J; bases unmatched to any gene: 8. The CDR3 sequence is CASVQQGWSPLHF. Written as DNA, the CDR3 is TGTGCCAGCGTACAACAGGGGTGGTCACCCCTCCACTTT.

This clone was observed a few times. J is TRBJ1-5 and V is TRBV6-5; maybe TRBD1 (6 bases). Looked up from germline, CDR1 is MNHEY and CDR2 is SVGAGI. V shed 5 bases and J shed 5 bases, with 13 bases lying between them. The CDR3 runs to 14 residues. CDR3 DNA sequence: TGTGCCAGCAGTGATACAGGGTCAGATCAGCCCCAGCATTTT. The encoded protein is CASSDTGSDQPQHF.

This clone was recorded many times. This chain links TRBV7-7 with TRBJ2-5, with 12 bases lining up with TRBD1. The length of the CDR3 is 16 residues. Losses at the gene ends were 2 bases for V and 5 bases for J; bases not matched to a gene: 6. CDR1 SSHAT and CDR2 FNYEAQ come from the germline V gene (reference sequence). The CDR3 region has the DNA TGTGCCAGCAGCTTACTAGGGACAGGGGGCAGGGAGACCCAGTACTTC. It specifies CASSLLGTGGRETQYF. The entire variable domain, with the rest obtained from reference TRBV7-7 and TRBJ2-5, is as follows: GAGVSQSPRYKVTKRGQDVTLRCDPISSHATLYWYQQALGQGPEFLTYFNYEAQPDKSGLPSDRFSAERPEGSISTLTIQRTEQRDSAMYRCASSLLGTGGRETQYFGPGTRLLVL.

This clone was seen ten or more times. This rearrangement joins TRBV2 to TRBJ1-2; D is unclear. CDR3 length: 14 residues. Germline CDR1 is SNHLY and CDR2 is FYNNEI. Trimming removed 7 bases at V and 8 bases at J, with 20 bases between. The CDR3 is CASTQEDTGLGYTF. In nucleotides, the CDR3 is TGTGCCAGCACCCAAGAGGATACGGGTTTGGGCTACACCTTC.

Only a few counts were recorded for this clone. The chain carries TRBV30 and TRBJ2-2; 8 positions agree with TRBD1. The germline gives CDR1 GTSNPN, CDR2 SVGIG (reference sequence). This CDR3 has 14 amino acids. V was pared by 7 bases and J by 4 bases, with 8 bases of the junction left unmatched. The CDR3, as DNA: TGTGCCTTCTCCGGCCAGGGGGCCACCGGGGAGCTGTTTTTT. This translates into CAFSGQGATGELFF.

This clone was detected many times. This chain uses TRBV7-9 with TRBJ2-4; possibly TRBD2 for D (6 bases). The CDR3 spans 15 residues. V was cut by 4 bases and J by 0 bases, with 10 bases left in between. Looked up from germline, CDR1 is SEHNR and CDR2 is FQNEAQ (reference sequence). CDR3 loop: CASSSGLAAKNIQYF. The CDR3 DNA reads TGTGCCAGCAGCTCGGGACTTGCAGCCAAAAACATTCAGTACTTC.

This clone was seen at least ten times. The genes are TRBV28 and TRBJ1-5; D uncertain. Trimming took 2 bases from V and 0 from J, leaving 14 bases between them. The CDR3 runs to 17 residues. The germline CDR1 and CDR2 sequences are MDHEN and SYDVKM. For the CDR3, the DNA is TGTGCCAGCAGTTTACCCCCCCGGGTCGATAGCAATCAGCCCCAGCATTTT. Its protein product is CASSLPPRVDSNQPQHF.

This clone was observed at least ten times. The genes are TRBV7-6 and TRBJ1-3, with D maybe TRBD1 (5 bases). V shed 3 bases and J shed 3 bases, with 9 bases lying between them. This CDR3 is built from 14 residues. Looked up from germline, CDR1 is SGHVS and CDR2 is FNYEAQ. CDR3: CASSLGGYGNTIYF. The DNA of the CDR3 is TGTGCCAGCAGCTTGGGGGGGTATGGAAACACCATATATTTT.

This clone has ten or more counts. The J gene is TRBJ1-2, the V gene TRBV28; no definite D call. CDR3 length: 13 amino acids. Germline CDR1 MDHEN, CDR2 SYDVKM. V lost 4 bases, J lost 4 bases, and 10 bases lay in between. CDR3 coding DNA: TGTGCCAGCAGTTCCACAGTCCCCTATGGCTACACCTTC. Amino acids: CASSSTVPYGYTF.

This clone was observed at least ten times. The V call is TRBV18, the J call TRBJ2-2; D not certain. This CDR3 comprises 16 residues. V dropped 2 bases and J dropped 0 bases, with 10 bases sitting between them. CDR1 KGHSH and CDR2 LQKENI come from the germline V gene. The CDR3 DNA sequence: TGTGCCAGCTCACCATCGGTTCAGGCGAACACCGGGGAGCTGTTTTTT. Its translation: CASSPSVQANTGELFF.

This clone appeared many times. The chain uses TRBV5-1 and TRBJ1-1; TRBD1 is a possible D gene (5 bases). V lost 1 base and J 5 bases, leaving 12 bases between the germline ends. Germline assignment: CDR1 SGHRS and CDR2 YFSETQ. This CDR3 region has 14 residues. CDR3 DNA: TGCGCCAGCAGCTTGTTTGGGGGGAGAACTGAAGCTTTCTTT. Translation gives CASSLFGGRTEAFF.

This clone was detected ten times or more. The CDR3 is CASSIRGSGTEAFF. CDR3 DNA: TGTGCCAGCAGCATTCGCGGGTCGGGCACTGAAGCTTTCTTT. V usage is TRBV7-9 and J usage is TRBJ1-1; D is undetermined. Trimming pared 5 bases from V and 4 bases from J, leaving 14 bases between. This CDR3 spans 14 amino acids. Per germline, CDR1 SEHNR and CDR2 FQNEAQ (reference sequence).

This clone was counted ten times or more. This chain uses TRBV7-2 with TRBJ2-1; the D gene is possibly TRBD1 (7 bases). The V gene's germline CDR1 is SGHTA and CDR2 FQGNSA. Trimming cost V 5 bases and J 15 bases, with 26 bases left between them. This CDR3 spans 15 amino acids. The CDR3 DNA follows: TGTGCCAGCAGCCCCCAGGGGGGTAGTAGGGGCGGCAGGTTCTTC. Protein sequence: CASSPQGGSRGGRFF.

This clone showed up many times. This chain uses TRBV11-2 with TRBJ2-1; D may be TRBD1 (5 bases). Per the germline V gene, CDR1 is SGHAT and CDR2 is FQNNGV. V gave up 5 bases and J gave up 3 bases, with 17 bases separating them. The length of the CDR3 is 16 residues. The DNA of the CDR3 is TGTGCCAGCAGCCCAGGGCGCATCCTACGCTACAATGAGCAGTTCTTC. Residues: CASSPGRILRYNEQFF.

This clone was detected many times. The V and J genes are TRBV27 and TRBJ2-7; 10 nucleotides line up with TRBD2. V lost 6 bases, J lost 3 bases, and 5 bases stayed unmatched. CDR3 length: 14 residues. The germline CDR1 and CDR2 sequences are MNHEY and SMNVEV (reference sequence). The CDR3 sequence: CASRKLAGHYEQYF. Written as DNA, the CDR3 is TGTGCCAGCAGAAAACTAGCGGGACACTACGAGCAGTACTTC.

This clone was recorded at least ten times. At the DNA level, this CDR3 is encoded by other sequences in the same sample as well. The chain has TRBV5-8 and TRBJ1-2; TRBD1 might be the D (5 bases). The CDR3 is made up of 16 amino acids. The germline V gene has CDR1 SGHTS and CDR2 YDEGEE. V lost 0 bases to trimming and J lost 2 bases, with 14 bases between them. The DNA of the CDR3 is TGTGCCAGCAGCTTGGATAGTAACAGGCAGAACTATGGCTACACCTTC. Protein product: CASSLDSNRQNYGYTF.

Ten or more counts support this clone. The genes are TRBV28 and TRBJ1-2, with 8 bases identical to TRBD1. Germline V gene lookup returns CDR1 MDHEN and CDR2 SYDVKM. The V gene end was trimmed by 7 bases and the J gene end by 6 bases; junction bases not matched to a gene: 7. The CDR3 is made up of 13 amino acids. Written as DNA, the CDR3 is TGTGCCAGCATTGGGTCAGGGGGCCATGGCTACACCTTC. Protein sequence: CASIGSGGHGYTF.

This clone was found many times. This rearrangement joins TRBV18 to TRBJ1-4, with 8 bases that match TRBD1. There are 16 residues in the CDR3. The V gene's germline CDR1 is KGHSH and CDR2 LQKENI. V trimming: 3 bases; J trimming: 7 bases; junction bases outside the gene matches: 10. CDR3 loop: CASSPLQGAQAEKLFF. The CDR3, as DNA: TGTGCCAGCTCACCGCTCCAGGGGGCGCAAGCTGAAAAACTGTTTTTT. Using reference TRBV18 and TRBJ1-4 for the parts outside the CDR3, the full variable domain is NAGVMQNPRHLVRRRGQEARLRCSPMKGHSHVYWYRQLPEEGLKFMVYLQKENIIDESGMPKERFSAEFPKEGPSILRIQQVVRGDSAAYFCASSPLQGAQAEKLFFGSGTQLSVL.

This clone was detected many times. The rearrangement uses TRBV2 and TRBJ1-1, with TRBD1 as a possible D gene (6 bases). The CDR3 totals 13 residues. With 6 bases removed from V and 4 bases from J, the gap between germline ends came to 12 bases. The germline V gene has CDR1 SNHLY and CDR2 FYNNEI. This CDR3 is CASRQQGSTEAFF. CDR3 bases: TGTGCCAGCAGGCAACAGGGCTCCACTGAAGCTTTCTTT. The whole variable domain, remainder taken from reference TRBV2 and TRBJ1-1, is EPEVTQTPSHQVTQMGQEVILRCVPISNHLYFYWYRQILGQKVEFLVSFYNNEISEKSEIFDDQFSVERPDGSNFTLKIRSTKLEDSAMYFCASRQQGSTEAFFGQGTRLTVV.

This clone was seen repeatedly, ten times or more. The rearrangement uses TRBV5-5 and TRBJ2-2; 8 nucleotides agree with TRBD1. Per germline, CDR1 SGHKS and CDR2 YYEKEE (reference sequence). V dropped 4 bases and J dropped 3; count of bases not matched to a gene: 8. The CDR3 length is 16 residues. CDR3 protein: CASSNEGQADTGELFF. CDR3 in DNA: TGTGCCAGCAGCAACGAGGGACAGGCGGACACCGGGGAGCTGTTTTTT.

This clone showed up many times. V is TRBV5-6 and J is TRBJ2-5, with 8 bases lining up with TRBD2. V was clipped by 5 bases and J by 3 bases; unmatched bases: 3. Germline V gene data show CDR1 as SGHDT and CDR2 as YYEEEE. The CDR3 loop spans 13 amino acids. CDR3 sequence (DNA): TGTGCCAGCAGGCGGGGGGAGGAAGAGACCCAGTACTTC. It is translated as CASRRGEEETQYF.